This T cell receptor (beta chain) originates from a study of PD-1 blockade in classical Hodgkin lymphoma. For the study at large: Patients were given intravenous nivolumab, 3 mg/kg, every 2 weeks. Study conclusions and caveats: Patients excluded were those beginning nivolumab under 1 year after ASCT. Patients newly diagnosed and complete responders had comparable baseline diversity.

As for this clone: Its cognate antigen is unknown.

Time point meaning: cycle 4 day 1 (C4D1), after 6 weeks of nivolumab. There was relapse after autologous stem cell transplantation in every patient, and there was variation in brentuximab vedotin exposure. The table came from immunoSEQ multiplex PCR; TCRdb's copy has only in-frame clones and leaves some out. The sample includes about 24,000 clones, around 80% of them seen just once. Germline V gives CDR1 GTSNPN, CDR2 SVGIG (reference sequence). The CDR3 runs 14 residues. The V and J ends lost 4 bases and 2 bases respectively, with 11 bases between them. The chain employs TRBV30 and TRBJ2-2; D call uncertain. The sample was peripheral blood mononuclear cells (PBMCs), taken before the fourth cycle of nivolumab. The clonotype originates from a human donor with classical Hodgkin lymphoma. The CDR3 region has the DNA TGTGCCTGGACGTGGGTCCGAAACACCGGGGAGCTGTTTTTT. It yields the protein CAWTWVRNTGELFF.